Listed here is a single T cell receptor (beta chain). Antigen unknown. Only in-frame clones appear in the TCRdb table, and some are missing; sequencing was by immunoSEQ multiplex PCR. The sample holds about 9,800 clones; nearly 70% are singletons and the top ten take 19%. This sample was included in a study of ipilimumab plus nivolumab after autologous stem cell transplantation. Study details: A median of roughly eight nivolumab and roughly 5 ipilimumab doses were given.

Overall study results and limits: Authors suggest TCR repertoire, Treg phenotype and gut microbiota support further study.

Germline assignment: CDR1 SGHTA and CDR2 FQGNSA. This CDR3 comprises 15 residues. Trimming removed 2 bases from V and 4 bases from J, with 12 bases in between. The chain has TRBV7-2 and TRBJ2-1; D may be TRBD2 (5 bases). This receptor was obtained from a female donor with multiple myeloma. The sequencing used PBMCs, collected in a trial of ipilimumab plus nivolumab as post-transplant consolidation. The chain's CDR3 is CASSLTRDLYNEQFF. CDR3 sequence (DNA): TGTGCCAGCAGCTTAACCCGGGATCTTTACAATGAGCAGTTCTTC.